The present TCR beta chain was sequenced within a study of cytomegalovirus exposure and HLA in healthy donors. Study-wide results and caveats: Most subjects had HLA-A and HLA-B alleles reportedly predicted accurately by TCR beta sequences. The productive fraction for most TCR beta V segments was about 87% or about 30% in an earlier analysis. In a later analysis, most CMV-associated TCR beta chains appeared HLA-restricted.

In regard to this clone: The antigen is undetermined.

V lost 11 bases and J lost 2, with 12 bases in between. The germline CDR1 and CDR2 sequences are MDHEN and SYDVKM. The CDR3 consists of 12 residues. A multiplex PCR was run with 60 Vbeta primers and 13 Jbeta primers. Sequencing was performed with immunoSEQ multiplex PCR; in TCRdb, only in-frame clones are kept and a portion is missing. The sample carries 200,000 or so clones, about 72% recorded once. The chain recombines TRBV28 with TRBJ1-2; D is unresolved. The material sequenced was PBMCs. This TCR derives from a male donor in good health and CMV-seronegative. The CDR3 sequence is CASRETNYGYTF. The CDR3 bases are TGTGCCTCCCGGGAGACCAACTATGGCTACACCTTC.